One sample yielded the 22 T cell receptor beta chains listed below, sequenced in a study of cytomegalovirus exposure and HLA in healthy donors. A multiplex PCR was run with 60 Vbeta primers and 13 Jbeta primers. Clones were read by immunoSEQ multiplex PCR, and TCRdb kept only the in-frame ones, dropping some. The sample lists tens of thousands of clones, about 76% occurring once. Sequencing was done on a sample of PBMCs. These receptors originate from a woman aged 40-49 years in good health and CMV-seropositive.

The chain joins TRBV7-6 to TRBJ2-1; TRBD2 agrees at 13 bases. Trimming cost V 3 bases and J 8 bases; bases outside gene matches: 4. This CDR3 spans 15 amino acids. Germline V lookup: CDR1 SGHVS, CDR2 FNYEAQ. This CDR3 reads CASSFVGLAGDEQFF. In DNA, the CDR3 is TGTGCCAGCAGCTTCGTAGGACTAGCGGGGGATGAGCAGTTCTTC.

The chain carries TRBV27 and TRBJ1-1; 7 nucleotides line up with TRBD1. The CDR3 runs 15 residues. The ends lost 2 bases at V and 4 bases at J; junction bases unmatched: 7. Germline CDR1 MNHEY, CDR2 SMNVEV (reference sequence). The CDR3 DNA reads as TGTGCCAGCAGTTTAACAGGGCCAGGGGGCACTGAAGCTTTCTTT. Protein product: CASSLTGPGGTEAFF.

The chain combines TRBV2 with TRBJ2-5, with TRBD2 matching 10 bases. Germline trimming cut 8 bases from V and 4 bases from J; bases unmatched to any gene: 1. This CDR3 is 12 amino acids long. The germline V gene encodes CDR1 SNHLY and CDR2 FYNNEI. This CDR3 is CASEREGETQYF. The DNA for the CDR3 is TGTGCCAGCGAGCGGGAGGGAGAGACCCAGTACTTC.

This clone has a handful of counts. The genes are TRBV5-1 and TRBJ2-3; possibly TRBD2 for D (7 bases). CDR3 length: 14 residues. The germline V gene encodes CDR1 SGHRS and CDR2 YFSETQ. V lost 7 bases to trimming and J lost 6 bases, with 18 bases between them. In DNA form, the CDR3 reads TGCGCCAGCCGATCTACCGGGGGGCACGATACGCAGTATTTT. It is translated as CASRSTGGHDTQYF.

A word on this clone: Other DNA variants within this sample encode the same CDR3. The chain recombines TRBV30 with TRBJ2-7; 11 positions agree with TRBD1. V shed 0 bases and J 3 bases; nucleotides not matched to a gene: 1. The CDR3 extends over 14 amino acids. CDR1 GTSNPN and CDR2 SVGIG come from the germline V gene (reference sequence). Here the CDR3 DNA reads TGTGCCTGGAGTGTTGGGACAGGGGGCTACGAGCAGTACTTC. It translates to CAWSVGTGGYEQYF.

The chain has TRBV7-9 and TRBJ2-5; D remains ambiguous. This CDR3 has 14 amino acids. Trimming cost V 1 base and J 2 bases, with 8 bases left between them. From germline, CDR1 is SEHNR and CDR2 FQNEAQ (reference sequence). The chain's CDR3 is CASSLVGQQETQYF. The CDR3 DNA sequence: TGTGCCAGCAGCTTAGTTGGGCAGCAAGAGACCCAGTACTTC.

The chain couples TRBV7-9 to TRBJ1-2, with D possibly TRBD1 on 6 matching bases. The CDR3 is made up of 15 amino acids. Trimming took off 3 bases at V and 5 bases at J, with 16 bases between the two ends. Germline loops: CDR1 SEHNR, CDR2 FQNEAQ (reference sequence). CDR3 residues: CASSLGGASVYGYTF. The CDR3 DNA reads as TGTGCCAGCAGCTTGGGGGGGGCATCGGTTTATGGCTACACCTTC. Full variable domain (rest looked up from reference TRBV7-9 and TRBJ1-2): DTGVSQNPRHKITKRGQNVTFRCDPISEHNRLYWYRQTLGQGPEFLTYFQNEAQLEKSRLLSDRFSAERPKGSFSTLEIQRTEQGDSAMYLCASSLGGASVYGYTFGSGTRLTVV.

This clone was observed once. The chain is built from TRBV11-2 and TRBJ1-4; D not certain. Germline V gene sequence: CDR1 SGHAT, CDR2 FQNNGV. The CDR3 runs to 14 residues. Trimming left V 5 bases short and J 3 bases short, with 10 bases between. CDR3 bases: TGTGCCAGCAGCCTAAATCCGTCTAATGAAAAACTGTTTTTT. This codes for CASSLNPSNEKLFF.

The genes are TRBV10-3 and TRBJ2-3, with 8 nucleotides matching TRBD1. The germline V gene has CDR1 ENHRY and CDR2 SYGVKD. The V gene end was trimmed by 6 bases and the J gene end by 5 bases; junction bases not matched to a gene: 16. The CDR3 length is 17 residues. Written as DNA, the CDR3 is TGTGCCATCAGCCCAGGACTGGCAGGGGGCGTAGGAGATACGCAGTATTTT. This translates into CAISPGLAGGVGDTQYF.

The chain joins TRBV19 to TRBJ2-1; TRBD2 aligns across 8 bases. Germline-derived CDR1 and CDR2 are LNHDA and SQIVND (reference sequence). The CDR3 is 13 residues long. V lost 1 base and J lost 16; bases outside the gene matches: 9. CDR3 in DNA: TGTGCCAGTAGTATAGTGTCCAGCGGGAGTTCTTTCTTC. This sequence encodes CASSIVSSGSSFF. Complete variable domain (other parts from reference TRBV19 and TRBJ2-1): DGGITQSPKYLFRKEGQNVTLSCEQNLNHDAMYWYRQDPGQGLRLIYYSQIVNDFQKGDIAEGYSVSREKKESFPLTVTSAQKNPTAFYLCASSIVSSGSSFFGPGTRLTVL.

V and J are TRBV10-3 and TRBJ1-1, with no clear D. The CDR3 is 18 amino acids. Germline assignment: CDR1 ENHRY and CDR2 SYGVKD. V was cut by 0 bases and J by 0 bases, with 17 bases left in between. Here the CDR3 DNA reads TGTGCCATCAGTGAGTCAAGTGGAAGGAGTTCTATGAACACTGAAGCTTTCTTT. This translates into CAISESSGRSSMNTEAFF.

The V gene is TRBV10-3, the J gene TRBJ2-7, with 9 bases matching TRBD1. The CDR3 length is 13 residues. Per germline, CDR1 ENHRY and CDR2 SYGVKD. Losses at the gene ends were 8 bases for V and 1 base for J; bases not matched to a gene: 3. The chain's CDR3 is CAIGTGSSYEQYF. For the CDR3, the DNA is TGTGCCATCGGGACAGGGAGTTCCTACGAGCAGTACTTC.

J is TRBJ2-1 and V is TRBV7-2; TRBD2 might be the D (6 bases). This CDR3 contains 14 residues. Deletions cut 3 bases from V and 4 bases from J, with 10 bases between. Per the germline V gene, CDR1 is SGHTA and CDR2 is FQGNSA. CDR3 loop: CASSLVAVYNEQFF. The CDR3 DNA follows: TGTGCCAGCAGCTTGGTAGCGGTTTACAATGAGCAGTTCTTC. Drawing the rest from reference TRBV7-2 and TRBJ2-1, the complete variable domain is GAGVSQSPSNKVTEKGKDVELRCDPISGHTALYWYRQSLGQGLEFLIYFQGNSAPDKSGLPSDRFSAERTGGSVSTLTIQRTQQEDSAVYLCASSLVAVYNEQFFGPGTRLTVL.

V is TRBV18 and J is TRBJ1-5; TRBD1 agrees at 12 bases. CDR3 length: 15 amino acids. The V gene's germline CDR1 is KGHSH and CDR2 LQKENI. Trimming took 6 bases from V and 6 from J; bases not matched to a gene: 6. The CDR3 is CASSLGTGGGQPQHF. CDR3 in DNA: TGTGCCAGCTCGCTAGGGACAGGGGGCGGTCAGCCCCAGCATTTT.

This rearrangement joins TRBV28 to TRBJ1-1; D is perhaps TRBD1 (6 bases). CDR3 size: 13 residues. Germline loops: CDR1 MDHEN, CDR2 SYDVKM. V was shortened by 2 bases and J by 5 bases, with 9 bases between the two germline ends. CDR3 nucleotides: TGTGCCAGCAGTTTAAAACAGGGAACTGAAGCTTTCTTT. This translates into CASSLKQGTEAFF.

For the CDR3, the DNA is TGCGCCAGCAGCTTGGCCTCGGGACTAGCGTACGAGCAGTACTTC. Its translation is CASSLASGLAYEQYF. This chain links TRBV5-1 with TRBJ2-7, with 10 bases identical to TRBD2. Germline CDR1 SGHRS, CDR2 YFSETQ. Trimming removed 0 bases from V and 4 bases from J; junction bases left unmatched: 4. This CDR3 contains 15 residues.

CDR3 protein: CASSLVSGEVNGYTF. CDR3 nucleotide sequence: TGCGCCAGCAGCTTGGTGTCAGGGGAAGTGAATGGCTACACCTTC. The chain couples TRBV5-1 to TRBJ1-2; weak D call: TRBD1 (6 bases). The germline V gene has CDR1 SGHRS and CDR2 YFSETQ. The length of the CDR3 is 15 residues. The germline V and J ends were trimmed by 0 bases and 6 bases, with 15 bases remaining between them. Full variable domain (outside the CDR3, taken from reference TRBV5-1 and TRBJ1-2): KAGVTQTPRYLIKTRGQQVTLSCSPISGHRSVSWYQQTPGQGLQFLFEYFSETQRNKGNFPGRFSGRQFSNSRSEMNVSTLELGDSALYLCASSLVSGEVNGYTFGSGTRLTVV.

The chain combines TRBV7-8 with TRBJ2-5; the match to TRBD2 covers 7 bases. The CDR3 runs 14 residues. CDR1 and CDR2 from the germline V gene are SGHVS and FQNEAQ. V was clipped by 6 bases and J by 1 base; unmatched bases: 5. The DNA of the CDR3 is TGTGCCAGCAGAAAAGGGGAGGGCCAAGAGACCCAGTACTTC. This sequence encodes CASRKGEGQETQYF.

The chain carries TRBV10-2 and TRBJ1-3, with 7 bases aligning to TRBD1. V shed 6 bases, J shed 6 bases, and the junction held 11 bases outside the gene matches. CDR1 WSHSY and CDR2 SAAADI come from the germline V gene. There are 15 residues in the CDR3. The CDR3 nucleotides are TGCGCCAGCAGCGGTCCTGGACAGGAAGAAAACACCATATATTTT. Encoded protein: CASSGPGQEENTIYF.

V usage is TRBV6-5 and J usage is TRBJ2-7, with TRBD2 identical over 10 bases. The CDR3 runs 13 residues. Germline V gene data show CDR1 as MNHEY and CDR2 as SVGAGI. The V segment lost 6 bases and the J segment 2 bases; nucleotides outside the gene matches: 1. As DNA, the CDR3 is TGTGCCAGCAGACTAGCGGGACCCTACGAGCAGTACTTC. Residues: CASRLAGPYEQYF.

The V call is TRBV19, the J call TRBJ2-1; 8 bases align to TRBD1. The junction had 4 bases not matched to a gene; V was cut back by 6 bases and J by 0 bases. This CDR3 region has 15 residues. Germline-derived CDR1 and CDR2 are LNHDA and SQIVND (reference sequence). The chain's CDR3 is CASSPGQDSYNEQFF. The CDR3 nucleotides are TGTGCCAGTAGCCCGGGACAGGACTCCTACAATGAGCAGTTCTTC.

The rearrangement uses TRBV11-2 and TRBJ2-3; TRBD2 aligns across 7 bases. CDR3 length: 15 amino acids. V dropped 5 bases and J dropped 1; count of bases not matched to a gene: 6. The germline V gene encodes CDR1 SGHAT and CDR2 FQNNGV. CDR3 nucleotide sequence: TGTGCCAGCAGCCCCTTGGGGGGGGGCACAGATACGCAGTATTTT. It encodes CASSPLGGGTDTQYF.